This TCR beta chain was recovered during a study of regulatory T cells in long-lasting Graves disease. Across the study: Graves' patients diagnosed newly had used antithyroid drugs under 3 months.

TCR beta libraries were built with iRepertoire HTBI primers and Arm-PCR of CDR3 regions. TCRdb recomputed calls from the multiplex PCR reads with MiXCR, one row per CDR3 protein. The sample consists of 350,000 to 450,000 distinct CDR3 sequences, under 15% of them appearing once. The time point is: newly diagnosed GD, antithyroid drugs for less than 3 months. Researchers made the TCR library from RNA that was extracted from PBMCs. Findings of the study overall: Gene preferences differed: TRBV28, TRBJ1-2, TRBJ2-5 in persistent cases.

As for this clonotype: Its antigen is undetermined.

The V gene lost 3 bases and the J gene lost 3 bases, with 16 bases spanning the gap. The CDR3 is 15 residues long. Germline-derived CDR1 and CDR2 are DFQATT and SNEGSKA (reference sequence). This same sample was also part of a study on T cells in Graves' hyperthyroidism and ophthalmopathy. That source notes: Criteria for exclusion of patients were uncontrolled infection, other autoimmune disease, pregnancy or lactation. When the TCR CDR3 underwent first-round RT-PCR, the HTBI primer set was used.

The input for sequencing was peripheral blood mononuclear cells (PBMCs), taken at new diagnosis, from a patient treated with antithyroid drugs. The chain is built from TRBV20-1 and TRBJ2-3; maybe TRBD2 (7 bases). The clonotype comes from a woman aged 30 to 39 with Graves disease. This CDR3 reads CSARAGGARTDTQYF. The DNA of the CDR3 is TGCAGTGCTAGGGCTGGGGGGGCACGGACAGATACGCAGTATTTT.